This TCR beta chain was identified during a study of blood T cell repertoires in COVID-19. Germline CDR1 MGHDK, CDR2 SYGVNS. Trimming took 4 bases from V and 4 from J, leaving 19 bases between them. The CDR3 is 16 amino acids. The method was immunoSEQ multiplex PCR; TCRdb's version includes in-frame clones alone and lacks a portion of them. The repertoire holds about 300,000 clones, with about nine tenths as singletons. The J gene is TRBJ1-2, the V gene TRBV25-1; no reliable D call. Material: PBMCs or T cells enriched from blood (not recorded which). This clonotype originated in a woman under 30 who had recovered from COVID-19. The CDR3 DNA follows: TGTGCCAGCAGTGTCTCTACCCCATCAATCCTCTATGGCTACACCTTC. It translates to CASSVSTPSILYGYTF.